The rows below give T cell receptor beta chains drawn from one sample of a study of monozygotic twins with inflammatory bowel disease. From the 5' RACE reads, TCRdb lists one entry per CDR3 protein and no DNA. Here the sample table reports some 100,000 distinct CDR3 sequences. Source material: blood. All receptors come from a human donor with ulcerative colitis or Crohn's disease, or a healthy co-twin of an affected twin (not recorded which). Both conserved end residues are part of each CDR3.

CDR3 protein,V gene,J gene
CSALGPVTDTQYF,TRBV20-1,TRBJ2-3
CASSLDSGINIQYF,TRBV4-1,TRBJ2-4
CASSSGVSTDTQYF,TRBV7-6,TRBJ2-3
CATSSYNEQFF,TRBV24-1,TRBJ2-1
CSAVGDGNYGYTF,TRBV20-1,TRBJ1-2
CASTDSVQETQYF,TRBV6-1,TRBJ2-5
CATSVSSDTQYF,TRBV24-1,TRBJ2-3
CSARDASGPYNEQFF,TRBV20-1,TRBJ2-1
CASSLDRASSYNEQFF,TRBV5-4,TRBJ2-1
CASSLAGRAAGETQYF,TRBV7-2,TRBJ2-5
CATSERGLPYNEQFF,TRBV24-1,TRBJ2-1
CSASRLAGTDTQYF,TRBV20-1,TRBJ2-3
CASSLGRGLAGAFKETQYF,TRBV5-1,TRBJ2-5
CASSHGLAAMADTQYF,TRBV27,TRBJ2-3
CASSVGVSSNYGYTF,TRBV9,TRBJ1-2
CASSPNGPTEAFF,TRBV5-1,TRBJ1-1
CASSQDLGLAAQETQYF,TRBV3-1,TRBJ2-5
CASSPKTQHTGNTIYF,TRBV7-6,TRBJ1-3
CASSSGTSGTIQETQYF,TRBV27,TRBJ2-5
CASSLEGVRNTEAFF,TRBV5-4,TRBJ1-1
CSARTSGRAYSYNEQFF,TRBV20-1,TRBJ2-1
CASSNYRGISGNTIYF,TRBV7-6,TRBJ1-3
CASLMAGQETQYF,TRBV11-2,TRBJ2-5
CAISPGQIYNEQFF,TRBV10-3,TRBJ2-1
CAISESQGNTEAFF,TRBV10-3,TRBJ1-1
CASSYSPRISYEQYF,TRBV6-5,TRBJ2-7
CATSRDGGLAGENNEQFF,TRBV15,TRBJ2-1
CAISESTQRQTYGYTF,TRBV10-3,TRBJ1-2
CASSLGMISEAFF,TRBV5-1,TRBJ1-1
CASSQREWFGGELFF,TRBV14,TRBJ2-2
CASSLGQGRTLWYGYTF,TRBV12-3/TRBV12-4,TRBJ1-2
CASSQEVLATYEQHF,TRBV4-3,TRBJ2-7
CASSLLRQSYEQYF,TRBV5-1,TRBJ2-7
CSARVGRGSNSPLHF,TRBV20-1,TRBJ1-6
CASSVVPGQEASEQGYTF,TRBV9,TRBJ1-2
CASSLNRVLGPGYEQFF,TRBV7-6,TRBJ2-1
CSARNRDYGYTF,TRBV20-1,TRBJ1-2
CASSSGAGTDTQYF,TRBV7-9,TRBJ2-3
CASSFSPYRGRSHGYTF,TRBV7-2,TRBJ1-2
CASNGKGVRWDNEQFF,TRBV5-5,TRBJ2-1
CASSGGGSSYNEQFF,TRBV18,TRBJ2-1
CASSRLGGGPRGNEQFF,TRBV6-1,TRBJ2-1
CASSLSRGNQPQHF,TRBV12-3/TRBV12-4,TRBJ1-5
CSGTSGRNEQFF,TRBV29-1,TRBJ2-1
CASSPGGTEGQYF,TRBV9,TRBJ2-7
CAGAVVPRGTQYF,TRBV2,TRBJ2-3
CASSQRAGYTF,TRBV12-3/TRBV12-4,TRBJ1-2
CASRKRDTGELFF,TRBV7-3,TRBJ2-2
CSARPGGGADTQYF,TRBV20-1,TRBJ2-3